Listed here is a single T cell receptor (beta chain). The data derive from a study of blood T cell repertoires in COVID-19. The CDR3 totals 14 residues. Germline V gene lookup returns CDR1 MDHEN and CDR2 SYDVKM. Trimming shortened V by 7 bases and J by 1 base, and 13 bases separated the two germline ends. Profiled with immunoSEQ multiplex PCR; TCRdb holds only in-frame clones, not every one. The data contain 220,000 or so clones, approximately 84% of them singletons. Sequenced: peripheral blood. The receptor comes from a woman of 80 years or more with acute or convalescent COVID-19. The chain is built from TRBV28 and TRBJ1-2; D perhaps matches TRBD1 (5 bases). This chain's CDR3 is CASTSGGGNYGYTF. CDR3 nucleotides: TGTGCCAGCACCTCGGGGGGGGGTAACTATGGCTACACCTTC.